This is a list of T cell receptor beta chains from one sample in a study of blood T cell repertoires in COVID-19. Sequencing used immunoSEQ multiplex PCR; TCRdb keeps in-frame clones, though not all of them. This sample has under 250,000 clones, with roughly 85% found just once. The sample was peripheral blood. Source of these receptors: a man aged 45-65 years with COVID-19, enrolled during active disease. The CDR3 runs from the conserved cysteine through the conserved F or W. A D gene is named only where the DNA matches it firmly.

j_gene: TRBJ1-2; v_gene: TRBV6-5; d_gene: .; CDR3nt: TGTGCCAGCAGTTACGGCATGAACTATGGCTACACCTTC; CDR3aa: CASSYGMNYGYTF
j_gene: TRBJ1-5; v_gene: TRBV6-5; d_gene: TRBD1; CDR3nt: TGTGCCAGCACAACAGGGGGCCATCAGCCCCAGCATTTT; CDR3aa: CASTTGGHQPQHF
j_gene: TRBJ2-2; v_gene: TRBV7-9; d_gene: .; CDR3nt: TGTGCCAGCAGCCCAGTGGGGGCGGGCACCGGGGAGCTGTTTTTT; CDR3aa: CASSPVGAGTGELFF
j_gene: TRBJ2-1; v_gene: TRBV7-2; d_gene: .; CDR3nt: TGTGCCAGCAGCTCTTCCCCCCTGCGGGGGCGTTACAATGAGCAGTTCTTC; CDR3aa: CASSSSPLRGRYNEQFF
j_gene: TRBJ1-4; v_gene: TRBV15; d_gene: .; CDR3nt: TGTGCCACCAGCAGGGGGAACAGGGAACTGTTTTTT; CDR3aa: CATSRGNRELFF
j_gene: TRBJ1-2; v_gene: TRBV5-1; d_gene: TRBD1; CDR3nt: TGCGCCAGCAGCTCGACAGGGAACTATGGCTACACCTTC; CDR3aa: CASSSTGNYGYTF
j_gene: TRBJ1-2; v_gene: TRBV5-4; d_gene: .; CDR3nt: TGTGCCACTGGGGGCCCAGACTATGGCTACACCTTC; CDR3aa: CATGGPDYGYTF
j_gene: TRBJ1-5; v_gene: TRBV24-1; d_gene: TRBD1; CDR3nt: TGTGCCACCTCGGGACAGGGGGTGGAGCCCCAGCATTTT; CDR3aa: CATSGQGVEPQHF
j_gene: TRBJ2-1; v_gene: TRBV7-3; d_gene: .; CDR3nt: TGTGCCAGCAGCTTGGGACAAGACAATGAGCAGTTCTTC; CDR3aa: CASSLGQDNEQFF
j_gene: TRBJ2-3; v_gene: TRBV2; d_gene: TRBD2; CDR3nt: TGTGCCAGCGGACCTAGCGGGGCTCGCACAGATACGCAGTATTTT; CDR3aa: CASGPSGARTDTQYF
j_gene: TRBJ1-1; v_gene: TRBV29-1; d_gene: TRBD1; CDR3nt: TGCAGCGTTAACAGGGGGACCATGAACACTGAAGCTTTCTTT; CDR3aa: CSVNRGTMNTEAFF
j_gene: TRBJ2-7; v_gene: TRBV3-1/TRBV3-2; d_gene: TRBD1; CDR3nt: TGTGCCAGCAGCCGTCCGGGACAGGGGGCGGGCGAGCAGTACTTC; CDR3aa: CASSRPGQGAGEQYF
j_gene: TRBJ1-5; v_gene: TRBV23-1; d_gene: .; CDR3nt: TGCGCCAGCAGTCGCCAGGGGCGACAGGACAATCAGCCCCAGCATTTT; CDR3aa: CASSRQGRQDNQPQHF